The rows below give T cell receptor beta chains drawn from one sample of a study of cytomegalovirus exposure and HLA in healthy donors. Here immunoSEQ multiplex PCR was the method, and the copy in TCRdb shows in-frame clones only, minus some. The sample consists of roughly 130,000 clones, roughly 80% of them appearing once. Sequencing was carried out using PBMCs. Every receptor here comes from a man under 40 in good health and CMV-seronegative. Each CDR3 is given with its conserved first and last residue. A D gene is named only where the DNA matches it firmly. Size is omitted from some rows. Given values are once, few, many or a class for expanded clones.

NA	TRBV5-1	TRBJ2-6	TRBD1	TGCGCCAGCAGCCGGGGGGGACAGGGGGCCTCGGGGGCCAACGGCCTGACTTTC	CASSRGGQGASGANGLTF
NA	TRBV6-1	TRBJ2-7	NA	TGTGCCAGCAGCCTACAGGGACATGATCGAATGGGGCAGTACTTC	CASSLQGHDRMGQYF
NA	TRBV11-2	TRBJ2-7	TRBD2	TGTGCCAGCAGCACCGGGACTAGCGGCTACGAGCAGTACTTC	CASSTGTSGYEQYF
NA	TRBV4-3	TRBJ2-5	NA	TGCGCCAGCAGCCAAGATCAGGGGCGGGAGACCCAGTACTTC	CASSQDQGRETQYF
NA	TRBV6-1	TRBJ1-6	NA	TGTGCCAGCGCAGCACCCCTCCACTTT	CASAAPLHF
NA	TRBV4-3	TRBJ2-1	NA	TGCGCCAGCAGCCAAGATTATCGGGACACTGCGGCGCTCTACAATGAGCAGTTCTTC	CASSQDYRDTAALYNEQFF
NA	TRBV5-4	TRBJ1-2	NA	TGTGCCAGCAGCCAAGGGGGGGCAGGCCAGGGGATAAACTATGGCTACACCTTC	CASSQGGAGQGINYGYTF
NA	TRBV5-1	TRBJ1-6	TRBD1	TGCGCCAGCAGCTTGGGGGGGACAGGGGATTCACCCCTCCACTTT	CASSLGGTGDSPLHF
NA	TRBV10-3	TRBJ2-1	TRBD1	TGTGCCATCAGTAGGGGACAGGGGTCATCCGATGAGCAGTTCTTC	CAISRGQGSSDEQFF
few	TRBV6-6	TRBJ1-2	TRBD1	TGTGCCAGCAGTTTCCTCCCGGACAGGGGAGTCAATGGCTACACCTTC	CASSFLPDRGVNGYTF
NA	TRBV2	TRBJ2-1	NA	TGTGCCAGCAGTGTGAGAGCGTTTGAGCAGTTCTTC	CASSVRAFEQFF
NA	TRBV13	TRBJ2-7	TRBD2	TGTGCCAGCAGCACGGGACTAGCGGCCTCGGGGGGCGTTTACGAGCAGTACTTC	CASSTGLAASGGVYEQYF
NA	TRBV11-2	TRBJ2-5	NA	TGTGCCAGCAGCTTAAACAGGGGCCGGGGGTTAGAGACCCAGTACTTC	CASSLNRGRGLETQYF
NA	TRBV9	TRBJ2-7	TRBD2	TGTGCCAGCAGCCTCACCGGGACTAGGTCCTACGAGCAGTACTTC	CASSLTGTRSYEQYF
NA	TRBV6-1	TRBJ2-1	TRBD2	TGTGCCTCACGACCGGGACTAGGCTATGAGCAGTTCTTC	CASRPGLGYEQFF
NA	TRBV12-5	TRBJ1-5	NA	TGTGCTAGTGGTTTCCGGACACCACACAATCAGCCCCAGCATTTT	CASGFRTPHNQPQHF
NA	TRBV4-1	TRBJ1-3	NA	TGCGCCAGCAGCTCATACAGGTCTGGAAACACCATATATTTT	CASSSYRSGNTIYF
NA	TRBV2	TRBJ2-5	TRBD2	TGTGCCAGCAGTGACCCGAGACTAGCCCAAGAGACCCAGTACTTC	CASSDPRLAQETQYF
NA	TRBV6-1	TRBJ2-1	NA	TGTGCCAGCAGTCCGACAGTTTCAAAGCACAATGAGCAGTTCTTC	CASSPTVSKHNEQFF
NA	TRBV15	TRBJ2-2	NA	TGTGCCACCAGCAGAGACAACAGTGCCACGGGGGAGCTGTTTTTT	CATSRDNSATGELFF
NA	TRBV27	TRBJ2-7	TRBD1	TGTGCCAGCAGTTCCAGGGGGGGGACAGGGCACGAGCAGTACTTC	CASSSRGGTGHEQYF
NA	TRBV7-9	TRBJ1-4	NA	TGTGCCAGCAGCCCAGACAGAGCAAATGAAAAACTGTTTTTT	CASSPDRANEKLFF
NA	TRBV20-1	TRBJ1-2	NA	TGCAGTGCTAGACAGGGCTATGGCTACACCTTC	CSARQGYGYTF
NA	TRBV13	TRBJ1-2	NA	TGTGCCAGCAGCTTAGATCGGAGCTTCAACTATGGCTACACCTTC	CASSLDRSFNYGYTF
NA	TRBV11-2	TRBJ2-1	NA	TGTGCCAGCAGCACGGCGGGGGAGCAGTTCTTC	CASSTAGEQFF
NA	TRBV6-5	TRBJ2-3	NA	TGTGCCAGCAGTAAGGGGCTCCTCACAGATACGCAGTATTTT	CASSKGLLTDTQYF
NA	TRBV21-1	TRBJ2-7	NA	TGTGCCAGCAGCAAGGACCGGGACAGGCCCTACGAGCAGTACTTC	CASSKDRDRPYEQYF
NA	TRBV28	TRBJ2-1	TRBD2	TGTGCCAGCTTAGTTGGCGGGGGGGCTGCCTACAATGAGCAGTTCTTC	CASLVGGGAAYNEQFF
once	TRBV6-5	TRBJ2-6	NA	TGTGCCAGCAGTTACTCGTACGAGGTTGGGGCCAACGTCCTGACTTTC	CASSYSYEVGANVLTF
NA	TRBV5-6	TRBJ2-6	NA	TGTGCCAGCAGCTTGTCCAGGGCCGCCCTTAGCTCTGGGGCCAACGTCCTGACTTTC	CASSLSRAALSSGANVLTF
NA	TRBV5-1	TRBJ2-7	TRBD1	TGCGCCAGCAGCACACGGACAGGGACACTATCCTACGAGCAGTACTTC	CASSTRTGTLSYEQYF
NA	TRBV25-1	TRBJ2-1	TRBD2	TGTGCCAGCAGTGAAACTAGCGGATCCTACAATGAGCAGTTCTTC	CASSETSGSYNEQFF
NA	TRBV28	TRBJ2-7	TRBD1	TGTGCCAGCAGTTCCGGGACAGCCCTTTCCTACGAGCAGTACTTC	CASSSGTALSYEQYF
NA	TRBV29-1	TRBJ1-1	NA	TGCAGCGCGTACACCACTGAAGCTTTCTTT	CSAYTTEAFF